A selection of T cell receptor beta chains follows, all from one sample in a study of T cell responses to AZD1222 COVID-19 vaccine. The method was immunoSEQ multiplex PCR; TCRdb's version includes in-frame clones alone and lacks a portion of them. Among over 70,000 clones listed, 60% to 85% were seen once. The sequencing here drew on peripheral blood, taken 28 days after the second dose of the MenACWY control vaccine. The receptors come from an adult who received the MenACWY meningococcal vaccine as a control. CDR3s include the opening cysteine and the closing phenylalanine or tryptophan. Each record gives: D gene, V gene, J gene, clone size, CDR3 DNA, CDR3 protein. A D gene is named only where the DNA matches it firmly. For some rows the clone size is stated as once, few or many, or as a class when expanded; others skip it.

NA	TRBV9	TRBJ2-3	NA	TGTGCCAGCAGCGTCGAAGGGGTCGGAGGCACAGATACGCAGTATTTT	CASSVEGVGGTDTQYF
NA	TRBV10-1	TRBJ1-2	NA	TGCGCCAGCAGTGATGCGGCAAACTATGGCTACACCTTC	CASSDAANYGYTF
NA	TRBV3-1/TRBV3-2	TRBJ1-2	NA	TGTGCCAGCAGCCAAGCTTTCAGGGAGGGGGGCTACACCTTC	CASSQAFREGGYTF
NA	TRBV11-2	TRBJ2-1	once	TGTGCCAGCAGCCCCGGGCCAGGACAGTACAATGAGCAGTTCTTC	CASSPGPGQYNEQFF
NA	TRBV5-5	TRBJ1-1	NA	TGTGCCAGCAGCTTGGCTGGTAGTGTGAACACTGAAGCTTTCTTT	CASSLAGSVNTEAFF
TRBD1	TRBV6-5	TRBJ1-5	NA	TGTGCCAGCAGCGCCGGGACAGCTCAGCCCCAGCATTTT	CASSAGTAQPQHF
NA	TRBV12-2	TRBJ1-1	NA	TGTGCAAGTCGCTCCTTTCAGGGGCTCACTGAAGCTTTCTTT	CASRSFQGLTEAFF
NA	TRBV19	TRBJ1-1	NA	TGTGCCAGTAGTATATATCCGCTCACTGAAGCTTTCTTT	CASSIYPLTEAFF
NA	TRBV5-1	TRBJ2-1	NA	TGCGCCAGCAGCCCCGGGGCAGAATACAATGAGCAGTTCTTC	CASSPGAEYNEQFF
NA	TRBV6-5	TRBJ2-7	once	TGTGCCTCAAAGCAGTCCGCGTTACATGGTTACGAGCAGTACTTC	CASKQSALHGYEQYF
NA	TRBV6-2/TRBV6-3	TRBJ2-3	NA	TGTGCCAGCAGCTCTGGGGGTAAGGCCATTGGACCCACAGATACGCAGTATTTT	CASSSGGKAIGPTDTQYF